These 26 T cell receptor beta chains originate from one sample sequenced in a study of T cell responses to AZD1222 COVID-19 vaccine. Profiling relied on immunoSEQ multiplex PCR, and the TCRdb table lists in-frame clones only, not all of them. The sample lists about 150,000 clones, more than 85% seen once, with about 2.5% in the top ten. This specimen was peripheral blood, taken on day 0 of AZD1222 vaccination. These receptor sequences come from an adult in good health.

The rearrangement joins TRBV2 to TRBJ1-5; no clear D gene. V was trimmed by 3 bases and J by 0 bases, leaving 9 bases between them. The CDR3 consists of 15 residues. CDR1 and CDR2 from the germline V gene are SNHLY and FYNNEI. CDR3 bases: TGTGCCAGCAGTGATCATTCACGTAGCAATCAGCCCCAGCATTTT. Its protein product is CASSDHSRSNQPQHF.

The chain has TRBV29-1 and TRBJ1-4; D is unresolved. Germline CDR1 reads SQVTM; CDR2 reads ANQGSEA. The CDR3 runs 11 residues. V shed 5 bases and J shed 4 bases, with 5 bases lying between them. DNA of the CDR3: TGCAGCGTTAGAGGTAATGAAAAACTGTTTTTT. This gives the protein CSVRGNEKLFF.

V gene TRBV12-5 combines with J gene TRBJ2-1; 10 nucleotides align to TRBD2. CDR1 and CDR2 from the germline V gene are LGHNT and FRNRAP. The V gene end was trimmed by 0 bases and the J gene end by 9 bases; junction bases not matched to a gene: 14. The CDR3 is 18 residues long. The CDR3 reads CASGLVLRAGGPQSEQFF. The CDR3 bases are TGTGCTAGTGGTTTGGTACTACGAGCGGGGGGGCCCCAGAGTGAGCAGTTCTTC.

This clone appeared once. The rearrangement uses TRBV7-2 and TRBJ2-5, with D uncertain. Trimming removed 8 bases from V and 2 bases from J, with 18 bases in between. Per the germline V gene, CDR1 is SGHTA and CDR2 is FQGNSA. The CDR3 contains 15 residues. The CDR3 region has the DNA TGTGCCAGCTTATGGGCAGCACAAGGGCAAGAGACCCAGTACTTC. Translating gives CASLWAAQGQETQYF.

Here the CDR3 reads CASNLRDGRGYTF. For the CDR3, the DNA is TGTGCCAGCAACTTGAGGGATGGGAGAGGCTACACCTTC. The chain couples TRBV6-5 to TRBJ1-2, with D hard to call. V lost 7 bases and J lost 8, with 17 bases in between. This CDR3 region has 13 residues. CDR1 and CDR2 (germline): MNHEY, SVGAGI.

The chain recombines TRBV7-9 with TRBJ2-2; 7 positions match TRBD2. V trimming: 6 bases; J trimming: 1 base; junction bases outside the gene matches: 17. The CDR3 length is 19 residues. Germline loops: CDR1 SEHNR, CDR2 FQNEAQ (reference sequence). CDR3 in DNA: TGTGCCAGCAGAACCGGGGAGGGATCCCTGATGGAGAACACCGGGGAGCTGTTTTTT. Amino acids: CASRTGEGSLMENTGELFF.

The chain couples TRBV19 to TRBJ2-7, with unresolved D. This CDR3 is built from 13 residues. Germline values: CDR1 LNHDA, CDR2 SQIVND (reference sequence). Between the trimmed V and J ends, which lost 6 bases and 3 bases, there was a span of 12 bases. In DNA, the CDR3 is TGTGCCAGTAGCATGGACGGTGACTACGAGCAGTACTTC. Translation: CASSMDGDYEQYF.

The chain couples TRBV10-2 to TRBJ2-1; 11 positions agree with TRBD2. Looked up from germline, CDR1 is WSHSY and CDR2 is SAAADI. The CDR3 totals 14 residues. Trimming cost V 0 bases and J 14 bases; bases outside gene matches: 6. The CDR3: CASSESASGGREFF. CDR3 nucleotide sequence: TGCGCCAGCAGTGAGTCTGCTAGCGGGGGGAGGGAGTTCTTC.

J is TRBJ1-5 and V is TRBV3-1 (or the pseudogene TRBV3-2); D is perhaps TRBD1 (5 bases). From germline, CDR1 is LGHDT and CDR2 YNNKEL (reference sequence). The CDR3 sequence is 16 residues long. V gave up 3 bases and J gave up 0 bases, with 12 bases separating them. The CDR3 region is CASSQDQGLSNQPQHF. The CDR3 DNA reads TGTGCCAGCAGCCAGGATCAGGGACTTAGCAATCAGCCCCAGCATTTT.

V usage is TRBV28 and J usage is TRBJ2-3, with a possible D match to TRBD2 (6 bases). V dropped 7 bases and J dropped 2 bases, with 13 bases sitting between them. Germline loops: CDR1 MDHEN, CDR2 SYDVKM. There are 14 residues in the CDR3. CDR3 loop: CASNQAGLTDTQYF. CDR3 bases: TGTGCCAGCAATCAAGCGGGCCTCACAGATACGCAGTATTTT.

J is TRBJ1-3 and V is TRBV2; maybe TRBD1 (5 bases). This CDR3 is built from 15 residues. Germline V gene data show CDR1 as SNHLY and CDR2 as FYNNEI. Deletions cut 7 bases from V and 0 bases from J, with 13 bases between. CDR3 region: CASTPTANSGNTIYF. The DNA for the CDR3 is TGTGCCAGCACCCCGACAGCCAACTCTGGAAACACCATATATTTT. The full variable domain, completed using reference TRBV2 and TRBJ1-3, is EPEVTQTPSHQVTQMGQEVILRCVPISNHLYFYWYRQILGQKVEFLVSFYNNEISEKSEIFDDQFSVERPDGSNFTLKIRSTKLEDSAMYFCASTPTANSGNTIYFGEGSWLTVV.

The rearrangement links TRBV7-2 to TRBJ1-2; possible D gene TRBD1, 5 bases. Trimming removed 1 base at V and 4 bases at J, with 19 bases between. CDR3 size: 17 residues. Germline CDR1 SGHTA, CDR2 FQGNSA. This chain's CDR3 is CASSLDPGTLRTYGYTF. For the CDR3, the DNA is TGTGCCAGCAGCTTAGACCCAGGGACCCTCCGGACCTATGGCTACACCTTC. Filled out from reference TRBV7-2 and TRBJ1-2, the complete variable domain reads GAGVSQSPSNKVTEKGKDVELRCDPISGHTALYWYRQSLGQGLEFLIYFQGNSAPDKSGLPSDRFSAERTGGSVSTLTIQRTQQEDSAVYLCASSLDPGTLRTYGYTFGSGTRLTVV.

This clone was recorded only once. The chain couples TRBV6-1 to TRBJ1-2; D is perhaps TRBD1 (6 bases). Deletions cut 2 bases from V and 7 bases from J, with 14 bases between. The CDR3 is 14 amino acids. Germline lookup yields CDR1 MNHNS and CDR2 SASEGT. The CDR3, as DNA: TGTGCCAGCAGTGAACGACAGGTAGCAGGTGGCTACACCTTC. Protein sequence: CASSERQVAGGYTF.

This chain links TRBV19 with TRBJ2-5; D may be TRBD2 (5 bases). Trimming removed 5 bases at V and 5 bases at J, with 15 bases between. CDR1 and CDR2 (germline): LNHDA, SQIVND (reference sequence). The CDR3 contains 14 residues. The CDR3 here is CASSPSGMYETQYF. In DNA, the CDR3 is TGTGCCAGTAGTCCTTCCGGGATGTATGAGACCCAGTACTTC.

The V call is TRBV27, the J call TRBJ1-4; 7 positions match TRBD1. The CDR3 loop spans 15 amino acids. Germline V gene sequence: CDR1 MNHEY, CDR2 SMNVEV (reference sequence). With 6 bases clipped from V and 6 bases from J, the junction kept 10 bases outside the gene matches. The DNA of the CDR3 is TGTGCCAGCAGATCCCAGGGGGTGAGGGATGAAAAACTGTTTTTT. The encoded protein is CASRSQGVRDEKLFF.

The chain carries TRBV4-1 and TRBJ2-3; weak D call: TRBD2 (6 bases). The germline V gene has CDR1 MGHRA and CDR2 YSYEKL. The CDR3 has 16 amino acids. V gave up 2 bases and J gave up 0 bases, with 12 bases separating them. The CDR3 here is CASSQPLAKSTDTQYF. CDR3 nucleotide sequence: TGCGCCAGCAGCCAACCTCTAGCGAAGAGCACAGATACGCAGTATTTT.

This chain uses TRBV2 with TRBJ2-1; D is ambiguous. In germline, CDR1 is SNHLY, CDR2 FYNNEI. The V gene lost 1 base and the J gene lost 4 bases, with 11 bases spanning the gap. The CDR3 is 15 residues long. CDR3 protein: CASSEDATAYNEQFF. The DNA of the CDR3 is TGTGCCAGCAGTGAAGATGCGACTGCTTACAATGAGCAGTTCTTC. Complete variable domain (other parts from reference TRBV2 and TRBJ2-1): EPEVTQTPSHQVTQMGQEVILRCVPISNHLYFYWYRQILGQKVEFLVSFYNNEISEKSEIFDDQFSVERPDGSNFTLKIRSTKLEDSAMYFCASSEDATAYNEQFFGPGTRLTVL.

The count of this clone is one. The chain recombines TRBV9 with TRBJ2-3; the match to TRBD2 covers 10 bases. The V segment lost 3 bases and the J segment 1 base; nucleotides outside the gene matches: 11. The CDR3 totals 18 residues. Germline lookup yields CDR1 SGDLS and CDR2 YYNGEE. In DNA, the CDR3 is TGTGCCAGCAGCGGCTACGGAGCGGGGGGGCGGGGCACAGATACGCAGTATTTT. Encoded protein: CASSGYGAGGRGTDTQYF. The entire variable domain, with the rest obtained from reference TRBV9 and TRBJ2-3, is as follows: DSGVTQTPKHLITATGQRVTLRCSPRSGDLSVYWYQQSLDQGLQFLIQYYNGEERAKGNILERFSAQQFPDLHSELNLSSLELGDSALYFCASSGYGAGGRGTDTQYFGPGTRLTVL.

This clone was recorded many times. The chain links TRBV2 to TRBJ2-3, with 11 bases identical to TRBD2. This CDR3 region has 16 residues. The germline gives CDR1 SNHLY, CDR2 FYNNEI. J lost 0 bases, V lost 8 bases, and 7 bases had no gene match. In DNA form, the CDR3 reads TGTGCCAGCGGGGTAGCGGGAGGGACTAGCACAGATACGCAGTATTTT. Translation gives CASGVAGGTSTDTQYF.

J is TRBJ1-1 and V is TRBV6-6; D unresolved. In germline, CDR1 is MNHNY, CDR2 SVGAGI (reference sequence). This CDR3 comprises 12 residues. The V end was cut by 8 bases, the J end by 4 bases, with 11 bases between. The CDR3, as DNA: TGTGCCAGCTTTAGGGAAGTCACTGAAGCTTTCTTT. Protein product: CASFREVTEAFF.

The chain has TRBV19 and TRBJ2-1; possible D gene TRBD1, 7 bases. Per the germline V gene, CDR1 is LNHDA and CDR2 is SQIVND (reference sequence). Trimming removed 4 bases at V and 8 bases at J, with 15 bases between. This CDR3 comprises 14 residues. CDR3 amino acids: CASSTAGQLDEQFF. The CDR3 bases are TGTGCCAGTAGTACGGCGGGACAGTTGGATGAGCAGTTCTTC.

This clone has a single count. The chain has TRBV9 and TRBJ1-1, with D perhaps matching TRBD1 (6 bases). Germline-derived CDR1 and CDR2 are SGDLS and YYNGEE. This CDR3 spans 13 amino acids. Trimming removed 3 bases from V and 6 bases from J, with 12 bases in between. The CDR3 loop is CASSAQGGAEAFF. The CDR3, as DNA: TGTGCCAGCAGCGCACAGGGAGGTGCTGAAGCTTTCTTT.

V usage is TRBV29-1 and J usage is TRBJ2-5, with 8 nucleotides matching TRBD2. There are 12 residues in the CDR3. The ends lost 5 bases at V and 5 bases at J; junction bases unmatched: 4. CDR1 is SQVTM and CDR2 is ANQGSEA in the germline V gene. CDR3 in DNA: TGCAGCGTTCTGCGGGGGGCCGAGACCCAGTACTTC. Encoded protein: CSVLRGAETQYF.

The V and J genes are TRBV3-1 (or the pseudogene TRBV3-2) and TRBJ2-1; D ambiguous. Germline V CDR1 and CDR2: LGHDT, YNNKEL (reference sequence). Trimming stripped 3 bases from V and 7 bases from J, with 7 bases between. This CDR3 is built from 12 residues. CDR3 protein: CASSQTGNEQFF. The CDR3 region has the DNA TGTGCCAGCAGCCAGACCGGGAATGAGCAGTTCTTC.

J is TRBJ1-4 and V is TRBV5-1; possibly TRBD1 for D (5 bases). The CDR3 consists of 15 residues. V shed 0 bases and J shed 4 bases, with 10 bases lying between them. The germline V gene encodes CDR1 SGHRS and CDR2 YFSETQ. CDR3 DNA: TGCGCCAGCAGCTTGGCTGGGGCGAGTAATGAAAAACTGTTTTTT. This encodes CASSLAGASNEKLFF.

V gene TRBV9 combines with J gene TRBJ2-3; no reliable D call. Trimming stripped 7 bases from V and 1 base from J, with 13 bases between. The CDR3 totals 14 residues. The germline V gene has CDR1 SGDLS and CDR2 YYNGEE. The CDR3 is CASQKTGGTDTQYF. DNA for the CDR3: TGTGCCAGCCAGAAAACTGGTGGCACAGATACGCAGTATTTT.